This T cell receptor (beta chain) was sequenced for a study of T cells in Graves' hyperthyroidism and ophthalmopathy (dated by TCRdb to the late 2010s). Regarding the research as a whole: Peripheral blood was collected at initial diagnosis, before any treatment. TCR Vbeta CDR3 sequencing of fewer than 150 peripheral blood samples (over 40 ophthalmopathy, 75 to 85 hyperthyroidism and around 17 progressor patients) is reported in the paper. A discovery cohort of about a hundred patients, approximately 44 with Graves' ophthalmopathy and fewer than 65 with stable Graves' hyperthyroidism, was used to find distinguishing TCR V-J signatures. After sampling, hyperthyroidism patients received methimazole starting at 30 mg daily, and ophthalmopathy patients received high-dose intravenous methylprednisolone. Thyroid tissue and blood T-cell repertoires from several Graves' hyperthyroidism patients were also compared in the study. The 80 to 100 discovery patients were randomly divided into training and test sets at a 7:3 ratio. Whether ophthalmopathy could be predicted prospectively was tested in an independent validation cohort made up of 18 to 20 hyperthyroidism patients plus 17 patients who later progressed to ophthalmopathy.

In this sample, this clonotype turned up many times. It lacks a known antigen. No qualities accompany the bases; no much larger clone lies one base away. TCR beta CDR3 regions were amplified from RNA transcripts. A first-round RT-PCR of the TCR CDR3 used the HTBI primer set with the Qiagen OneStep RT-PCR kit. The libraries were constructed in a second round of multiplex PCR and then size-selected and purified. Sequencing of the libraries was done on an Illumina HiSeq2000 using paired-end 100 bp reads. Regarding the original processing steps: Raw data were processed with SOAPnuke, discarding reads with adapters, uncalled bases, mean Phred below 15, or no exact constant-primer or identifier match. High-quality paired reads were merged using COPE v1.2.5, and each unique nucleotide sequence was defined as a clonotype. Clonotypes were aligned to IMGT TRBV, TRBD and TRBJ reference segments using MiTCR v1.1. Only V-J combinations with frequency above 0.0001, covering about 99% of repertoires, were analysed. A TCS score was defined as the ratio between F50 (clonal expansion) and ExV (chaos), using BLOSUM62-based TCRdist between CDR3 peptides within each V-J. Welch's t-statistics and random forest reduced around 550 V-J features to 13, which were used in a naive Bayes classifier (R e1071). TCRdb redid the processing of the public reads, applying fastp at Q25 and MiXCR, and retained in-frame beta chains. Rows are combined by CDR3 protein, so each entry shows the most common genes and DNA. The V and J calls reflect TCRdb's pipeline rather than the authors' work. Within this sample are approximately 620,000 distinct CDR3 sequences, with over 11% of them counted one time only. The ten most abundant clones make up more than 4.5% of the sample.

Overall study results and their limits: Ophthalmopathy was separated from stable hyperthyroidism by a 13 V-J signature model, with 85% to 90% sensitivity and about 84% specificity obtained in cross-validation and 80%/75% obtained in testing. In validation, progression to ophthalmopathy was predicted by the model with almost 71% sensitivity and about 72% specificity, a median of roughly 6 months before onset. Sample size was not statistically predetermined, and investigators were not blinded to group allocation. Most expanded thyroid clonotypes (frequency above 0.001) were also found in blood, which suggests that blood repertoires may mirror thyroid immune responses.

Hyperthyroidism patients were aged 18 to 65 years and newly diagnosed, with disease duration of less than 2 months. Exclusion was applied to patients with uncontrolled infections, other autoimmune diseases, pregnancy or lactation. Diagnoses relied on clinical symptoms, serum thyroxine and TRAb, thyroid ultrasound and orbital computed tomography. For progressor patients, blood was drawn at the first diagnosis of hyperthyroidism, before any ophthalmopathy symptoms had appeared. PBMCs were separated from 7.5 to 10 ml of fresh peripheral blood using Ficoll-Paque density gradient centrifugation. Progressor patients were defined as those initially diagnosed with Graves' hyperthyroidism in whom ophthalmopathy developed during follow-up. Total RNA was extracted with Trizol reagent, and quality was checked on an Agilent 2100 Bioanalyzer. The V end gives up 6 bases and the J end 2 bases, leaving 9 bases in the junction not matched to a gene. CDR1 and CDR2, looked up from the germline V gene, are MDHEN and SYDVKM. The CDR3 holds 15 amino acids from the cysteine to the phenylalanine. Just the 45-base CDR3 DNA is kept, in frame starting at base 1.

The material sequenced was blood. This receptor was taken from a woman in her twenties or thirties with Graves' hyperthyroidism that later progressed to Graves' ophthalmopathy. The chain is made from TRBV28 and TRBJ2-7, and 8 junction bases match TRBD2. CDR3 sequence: CASRGDSGEPYEQYF. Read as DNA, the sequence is TGTGCCAGCAGAGGGGATAGCGGGGAACCCTACGAGCAGTACTTC.